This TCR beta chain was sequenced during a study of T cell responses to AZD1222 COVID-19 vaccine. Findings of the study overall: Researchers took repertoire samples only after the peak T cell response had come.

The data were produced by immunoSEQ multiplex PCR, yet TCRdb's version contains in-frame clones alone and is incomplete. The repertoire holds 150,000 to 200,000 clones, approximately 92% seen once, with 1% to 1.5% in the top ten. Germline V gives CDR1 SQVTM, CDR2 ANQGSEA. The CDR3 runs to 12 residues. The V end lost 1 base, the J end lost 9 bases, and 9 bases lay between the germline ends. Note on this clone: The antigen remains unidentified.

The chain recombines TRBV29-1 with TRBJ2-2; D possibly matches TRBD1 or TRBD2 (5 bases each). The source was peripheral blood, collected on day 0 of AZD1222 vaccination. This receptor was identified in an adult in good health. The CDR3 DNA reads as TGCAGCGTTGAAGTCCAGGGACGGGAGCTGTTTTTT. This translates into CSVEVQGRELFF.